This entry lists 14 T cell receptor beta chains sequenced from one sample in a study of early T cells in non-severe SARS-CoV-2 infection. TCRdb independently ran MiXCR on the 5' RACE reads; one entry per CDR3 protein. Seen here are around 47,000 distinct CDR3 sequences, approximately 9.9% observed once, and the top ten hold around 14%. The sequencing input was whole blood. These receptor sequences come from an adult who was a healthcare worker with PCR-confirmed SARS-CoV-2 infection or an uninfected control (not recorded which).

V usage is TRBV7-2 and J usage is TRBJ2-3; TRBD2 agrees at 9 bases. The trim removed 7 bases at V and 4 bases at J, leaving 9 bases unmatched. This CDR3 is built from 15 residues. Per the germline V gene, CDR1 is SGHTA and CDR2 is FQGNSA. CDR3 sequence (DNA): TGTGCCAGCACCCTAACGGGCGGGAGGGCAGATACGCAGTATTTT. Translated, it gives CASTLTGGRADTQYF.

This clonotype was seen many times. The rearrangement links TRBV12-3 or TRBV12-4 to TRBJ2-3; 11 bases line up with TRBD2. V dropped 5 bases and J dropped 2; count of bases not matched to a gene: 3. This CDR3 has 15 residues. The CDR3 nucleotides are TGTGCCAGCAGTCGACTAGCGGGACCCACAGATACGCAGTATTTT. Residues: CASSRLAGPTDTQYF.

This clonotype is medium-sized (0.01 to 0.1%) by share. The chain links TRBV7-2 to TRBJ2-1; 15 nucleotides line up with TRBD2. From germline, CDR1 is SGHTA and CDR2 FQGNSA. J was trimmed by 10 bases and V by 5 bases; bases with no gene match: 6. CDR3 size: 15 residues. CDR3 in amino acids: CASSMGLAGGNEQFF. Here the CDR3 DNA reads TGTGCCAGCAGCATGGGACTAGCGGGAGGAAACGAGCAGTTCTTC.

This clonotype was counted ten times or more. The rearrangement uses TRBV5-1 and TRBJ2-3, with 9 bases that match TRBD2. The CDR3 length is 17 residues. The junction had 9 bases not matched to a gene; V was cut back by 0 bases and J by 4 bases. CDR1 SGHRS and CDR2 YFSETQ come from the germline V gene. CDR3 sequence reads: CASSLELAGFRADTQYF. The DNA for the CDR3 is TGCGCCAGCAGCTTGGAACTAGCGGGTTTCAGAGCAGATACGCAGTATTTT.

Many counts were recorded for this clonotype. This chain connects TRBV5-4 to TRBJ2-3; 11 bases agree with TRBD2. V shed 3 bases, J shed 0 bases, and the junction held 3 bases outside the gene matches. This CDR3 is 16 amino acids long. Germline CDR1 SGHNT, CDR2 YYREEE (reference sequence). CDR3 nucleotides: TGTGCCAGCAGCTCTTGGACTAGCGGGAGCACAGATACGCAGTATTTT. It yields the protein CASSSWTSGSTDTQYF.

This clonotype was seen a handful of times. The rearrangement uses TRBV11-2 and TRBJ2-7, with 10 positions matching TRBD1. Germline V gene data show CDR1 as SGHAT and CDR2 as FQNNGV. The CDR3 consists of 13 residues. The ends lost 1 base at V and 7 bases at J; junction bases unmatched: 1. Here the CDR3 DNA reads TGTGCCAGCAGCTTAGGGGACAGGGGAGAGCAGTACTTC. Protein: CASSLGDRGEQYF.

The rearrangement uses TRBV7-6 and TRBJ2-5; D may be TRBD1 (7 bases). This CDR3 contains 15 residues. In germline, CDR1 is SGHVS, CDR2 FNYEAQ. V lost 1 base to trimming and J lost 2 bases, with 11 bases between them. CDR3 DNA sequence: TGTGCCAGCAGCTTAGGGAGGGGACAGCAAGAGACCCAGTACTTC. It specifies CASSLGRGQQETQYF. Together with reference TRBV7-6 and TRBJ2-5, the CDR3 gives the full variable domain: GAGVSQSPRYKVTKRGQDVALRCDPISGHVSLYWYRQALGQGPEFLTYFNYEAQQDKSGLPNDRFSAERPEGSISTLTIQRTEQRDSAMYRCASSLGRGQQETQYFGPGTRLLVL.

This clonotype has a count of ten or more. This chain uses TRBV7-9 with TRBJ2-3; 8 positions match TRBD1. V lost 1 base, J lost 5 bases, and 5 bases stayed unmatched. There are 15 residues in the CDR3. Germline V gene lookup returns CDR1 SEHNR and CDR2 FQNEAQ (reference sequence). The CDR3 DNA reads TGTGCCAGCAGCTTAGAGCAGGGGGCGGAAGATACGCAGTATTTT. Its protein is CASSLEQGAEDTQYF.

This clonotype was counted many times. The chain is built from TRBV20-1 and TRBJ1-5; perhaps TRBD1 as D (5 bases). Germline V gene sequence: CDR1 DFQATT, CDR2 SNEGSKA (reference sequence). V was cut by 0 bases and J by 2 bases, with 11 bases left in between. This CDR3 has 15 amino acids. DNA of the CDR3: TGCAGTGCTAGAGACAGGGTGGCTGGCAATCAGCCCCAGCATTTT. This sequence encodes CSARDRVAGNQPQHF.

This clonotype came up once. The genes are TRBV5-1 and TRBJ2-2; 7 nucleotides agree with TRBD1. The V gene end was trimmed by 2 bases and the J gene end by 0 bases; junction bases not matched to a gene: 4. CDR3 size: 16 residues. Germline CDR1 reads SGHRS; CDR2 reads YFSETQ. The CDR3 region is CASSFRDSPNTGELFF. In DNA form, the CDR3 reads TGCGCCAGCAGCTTTCGGGACAGCCCGAACACCGGGGAGCTGTTTTTT.

This clonotype has just a few counts. This chain uses TRBV10-3 with TRBJ2-3; D may be TRBD2 (5 bases). Germline loops: CDR1 ENHRY, CDR2 SYGVKD. The V end lost 3 bases, the J end lost 4 bases, and 11 bases lay between the germline ends. This CDR3 has 14 residues. The CDR3 DNA follows: TGTGCCATCAGTGAATCGTCCGGGGCAGATACGCAGTATTTT. This codes for CAISESSGADTQYF.

The V call is TRBV11-2, the J call TRBJ2-1; 7 bases map to TRBD1. The germline V gene has CDR1 SGHAT and CDR2 FQNNGV. The CDR3 length is 15 residues. Losses at the gene ends were 2 bases for V and 7 bases for J; bases not matched to a gene: 8. The CDR3 is CASSLYGTQGNEQFF. The DNA for the CDR3 is TGTGCCAGCAGCTTATATGGTACACAGGGGAATGAGCAGTTCTTC.

The sample holds a few counts of this clonotype. No conserved phenylalanine or tryptophan ends this CDR3, so it is likely a read error. The chain uses TRBV11-2 and TRBJ2-1; D unclear. Germline-derived CDR1 and CDR2 are SGHAT and FQNNGV. This CDR3 contains 13 residues. The V end was cut by 2 bases, the J end by 6 bases, with 8 bases between. The CDR3 sequence: CASSLLGGNEQFL. DNA for the CDR3: TGTGCCAGCAGCTTATTAGGCGGCAATGAGCAGTTCCTC.

This rearrangement joins TRBV29-1 to TRBJ2-1, with 7 nucleotides matching TRBD1. This CDR3 has 14 residues. Trimming took 4 bases from V and 14 from J; bases not matched to a gene: 17. The germline gives CDR1 SQVTM, CDR2 ANQGSEA. Here the CDR3 reads CSVGRRQGPYGEFF. The CDR3 nucleotides are TGCAGCGTTGGAAGGAGACAGGGACCTTATGGGGAGTTCTTC.